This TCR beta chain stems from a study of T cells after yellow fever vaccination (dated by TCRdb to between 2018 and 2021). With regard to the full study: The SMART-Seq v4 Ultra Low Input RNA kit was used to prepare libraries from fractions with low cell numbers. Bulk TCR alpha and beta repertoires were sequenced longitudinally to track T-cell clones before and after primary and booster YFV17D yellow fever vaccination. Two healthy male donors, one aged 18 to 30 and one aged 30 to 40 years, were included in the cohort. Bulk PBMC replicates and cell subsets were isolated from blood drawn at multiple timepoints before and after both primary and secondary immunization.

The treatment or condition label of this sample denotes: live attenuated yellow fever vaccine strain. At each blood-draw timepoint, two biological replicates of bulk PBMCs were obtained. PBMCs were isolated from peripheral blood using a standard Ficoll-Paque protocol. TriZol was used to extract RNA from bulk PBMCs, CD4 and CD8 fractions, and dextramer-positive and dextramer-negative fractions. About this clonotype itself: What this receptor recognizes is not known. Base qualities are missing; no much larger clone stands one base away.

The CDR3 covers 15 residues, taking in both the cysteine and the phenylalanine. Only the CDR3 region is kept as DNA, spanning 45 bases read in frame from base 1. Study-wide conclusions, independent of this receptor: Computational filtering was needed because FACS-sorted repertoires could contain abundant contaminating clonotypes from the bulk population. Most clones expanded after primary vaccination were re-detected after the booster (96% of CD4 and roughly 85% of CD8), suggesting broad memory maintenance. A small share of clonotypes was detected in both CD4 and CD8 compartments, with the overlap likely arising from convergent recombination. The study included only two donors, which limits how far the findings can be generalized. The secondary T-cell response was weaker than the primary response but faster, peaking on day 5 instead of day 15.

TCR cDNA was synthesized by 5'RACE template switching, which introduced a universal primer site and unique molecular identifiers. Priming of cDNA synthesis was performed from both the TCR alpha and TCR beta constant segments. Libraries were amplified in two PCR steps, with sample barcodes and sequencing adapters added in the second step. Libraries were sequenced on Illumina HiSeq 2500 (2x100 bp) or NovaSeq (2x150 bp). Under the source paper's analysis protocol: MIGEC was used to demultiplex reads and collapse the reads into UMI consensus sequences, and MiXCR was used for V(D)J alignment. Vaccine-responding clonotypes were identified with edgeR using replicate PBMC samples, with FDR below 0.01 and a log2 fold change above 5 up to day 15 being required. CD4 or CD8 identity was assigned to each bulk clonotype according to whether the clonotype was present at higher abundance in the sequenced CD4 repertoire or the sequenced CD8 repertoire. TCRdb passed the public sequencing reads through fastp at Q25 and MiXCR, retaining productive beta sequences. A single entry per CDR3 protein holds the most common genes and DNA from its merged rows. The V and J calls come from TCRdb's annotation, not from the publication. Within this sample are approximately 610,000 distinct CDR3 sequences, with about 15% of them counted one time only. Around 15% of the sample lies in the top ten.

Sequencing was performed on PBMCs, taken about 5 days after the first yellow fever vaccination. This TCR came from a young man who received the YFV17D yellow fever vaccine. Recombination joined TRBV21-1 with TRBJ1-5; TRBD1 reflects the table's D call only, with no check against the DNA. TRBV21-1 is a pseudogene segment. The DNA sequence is TGTGCCAGCAGCGCCTCGGGGGCGCGAAGTCAGCCCCAGCATTTT. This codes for CASSASGARSQPQHF.